Presented here are 25 T cell receptor beta chains from one specimen sequenced in a study of T cells in Graves' hyperthyroidism and ophthalmopathy. The source material, RNA transcripts, was used to amplify TCR beta CDR3 regions. RT-PCR in the first round (using the HTBI primer set) targeted the TCR CDR3. Using its own MiXCR run on the multiplex PCR reads, TCRdb lists one record per CDR3 protein. The sample lists 480,000 or so distinct CDR3 sequences, roughly 45% occurring once. Sequencing was performed on peripheral blood or thyroid tissue (not recorded which). These receptor sequences come from an adult woman with Graves' disease, either hyperthyroidism or ophthalmopathy (not recorded which).

This rearrangement joins TRBV30 to TRBJ1-2; D unresolved. Trimming removed 2 bases from V and 3 bases from J, with 13 bases in between. CDR1 is GTSNPN, CDR2 SVGIG, per germline (reference sequence). The CDR3 spans 14 residues. The CDR3 DNA follows: TGTGCCTGGAGTCCGGGCGGACGGTACTATGGCTACACCTTC. Translation: CAWSPGGRYYGYTF.

In nucleotides, the CDR3 is TGTGCCATCAGTGGGACTAGTAACACCGGGGAGCTGTTTTTT. Its translation: CAISGTSNTGELFF. This chain joins TRBV10-3 and TRBJ2-2; TRBD2 matches 7 bases. This CDR3 spans 14 amino acids. Losses at the gene ends were 4 bases for V and 2 bases for J; bases not matched to a gene: 1. Germline lookup yields CDR1 ENHRY and CDR2 SYGVKD.

This clonotype has more than one count but fewer than ten. The J gene is TRBJ2-3, the V gene TRBV7-3, with D maybe TRBD2 (5 bases). This CDR3 has 15 amino acids. V shed 5 bases and J shed 2 bases, with 14 bases lying between them. CDR1 is SGHTA, CDR2 FQGTGA, per germline. CDR3 protein: CASSPGKLFTDTQYF. The CDR3 DNA follows: TGTGCCAGCAGCCCCGGGAAACTATTCACAGATACGCAGTATTTT.

The genes are TRBV10-3 and TRBJ2-7; D unclear. Germline V gene lookup returns CDR1 ENHRY and CDR2 SYGVKD. Trimming cost V 3 bases and J 5 bases, with 8 bases left between them. The CDR3 loop spans 12 amino acids. The CDR3, as DNA: TGTGCCATCAGTGATGGGTTCAACGAGCAGTACTTC. Translation gives CAISDGFNEQYF.

Ten or more counts support this clonotype. V gene TRBV4-1 combines with J gene TRBJ2-2, with 7 bases matching TRBD1. There are 15 residues in the CDR3. J gave up 2 bases and V 4 bases, and 4 bases lay outside the gene matches. Looked up from germline, CDR1 is MGHRA and CDR2 is YSYEKL. The CDR3 nucleotides read TGCGCCAGCAGCCCAGGGACAGTCAACACCGGGGAGCTGTTTTTT. The encoded protein is CASSPGTVNTGELFF.

This clonotype was seen more than once but under ten times. V and J are TRBV10-3 and TRBJ2-2; D is possibly TRBD1 (7 bases). CDR3 length: 15 residues. V was pared by 2 bases and J by 3 bases, with 10 bases between. From germline, CDR1 is ENHRY and CDR2 SYGVKD. The CDR3 spells CAISETGEDTGELFF. The DNA for the CDR3 is TGTGCCATCAGTGAGACAGGGGAGGACACCGGGGAGCTGTTTTTT.

The chain recombines TRBV20-1 with TRBJ2-7, with D tentatively TRBD1 (5 bases). The CDR3 spans 12 residues. Per the germline V gene, CDR1 is DFQATT and CDR2 is SNEGSKA (reference sequence). DNA of the CDR3: TGCAGCGGCCAGCAGGGCTCCTACGAGCAGTACTTC. Encoded protein: CSGQQGSYEQYF.

V and J are TRBV9 and TRBJ1-2, with 7 bases matching TRBD1. J gave up 8 bases and V 4 bases, and 11 bases lay outside the gene matches. Germline CDR1 reads SGDLS; CDR2 reads YYNGEE. This CDR3 region has 14 residues. The DNA of the CDR3 is TGTGCCAGCAGCTTAAACGAGGGGGCGCTGGGCTACACCTTC. The encoded protein is CASSLNEGALGYTF.

The chain carries TRBV7-2 and TRBJ1-2, with D possibly matching TRBD1 (5 bases). CDR3 size: 13 residues. The V gene's germline CDR1 is SGHTA and CDR2 FQGNSA. Trimming pared 7 bases from V and 8 bases from J, leaving 17 bases between. The CDR3 DNA sequence: TGTGCCAGCAACTCCCGGCAGGGTGGAGGCTACACCTTC. Residues: CASNSRQGGGYTF.

The V gene is TRBV25-1, the J gene TRBJ1-4, with D possibly matching TRBD1 (5 bases). Germline-derived CDR1 and CDR2 are MGHDK and SYGVNS. The V and J ends lost 2 bases and 7 bases respectively, with 14 bases between them. CDR3 length: 15 amino acids. The CDR3 sequence: CASSEHGGRSEKLFF. The CDR3 region has the DNA TGTGCCAGCAGTGAACACGGGGGACGGTCTGAAAAACTGTTTTTT.

The gene calls are TRBV20-1 and TRBJ1-6; D gene unclear. Germline assignment: CDR1 DFQATT and CDR2 SNEGSKA (reference sequence). Trimming removed 6 bases at V and 7 bases at J, with 7 bases between. The CDR3 totals 11 residues. The CDR3 DNA reads TGCAGTGCGCCGGGCAATTCACCCCTCCACTTT. This translates into CSAPGNSPLHF.

In its sample, this clonotype was seen a few times. The rearrangement uses TRBV24-1 and TRBJ2-5; D not certain. The germline gives CDR1 KGHDR, CDR2 SFDVKD. This CDR3 is 15 amino acids long. Trimming pared 4 bases from V and 5 bases from J, leaving 16 bases between. The chain's CDR3 is CATSDNLVDPETQYF. In nucleotides, the CDR3 is TGTGCCACCAGTGACAACCTGGTCGACCCCGAGACCCAGTACTTC.

V gene TRBV20-1 combines with J gene TRBJ1-2; possibly TRBD1 for D (5 bases). V was shortened by 4 bases and J by 6 bases, with 30 bases between the two germline ends. The germline V gene has CDR1 DFQATT and CDR2 SNEGSKA (reference sequence). This CDR3 has 18 residues. CDR3 residues: CSATTLRGSNTGDDGYTF. CDR3 coding DNA: TGCAGTGCTACCACTCTGCGCGGATCGAACACCGGGGACGATGGCTACACCTTC.

This clonotype appeared a few times. The rearrangement joins TRBV29-1 to TRBJ1-3, with a tentative D call TRBD1 (6 bases). V lost 4 bases to trimming and J lost 5 bases, with 9 bases between them. This CDR3 is built from 12 residues. CDR1 and CDR2 (germline): SQVTM, ANQGSEA. For the CDR3, the DNA is TGCAGCGTTGCGAGGGGGAGAAACACCATATATTTT. Protein sequence: CSVARGRNTIYF.

About this clonotype: A much larger clonotype is one base distant, so this may be a read error. The chain is built from TRBV5-1 and TRBJ1-4; 10 bases are a match to TRBD1. Losses at the gene ends were 4 bases for V and 3 bases for J; bases not matched to a gene: 6. Germline CDR1 SGHRS, CDR2 YFSETQ. The CDR3 covers 16 residues. As DNA, the CDR3 is TGCGCCAGCAGCACCAGACAGGGGGCAGCTAATGAAAAACTGTTTTTT. It is translated as CASSTRQGAANEKLFF.

This clonotype was recorded at least ten times. V usage is TRBV6-2 or TRBV6-3 and J usage is TRBJ1-2; D gene unclear. The V end lost 2 bases, the J end lost 7 bases, and 11 bases lay between the germline ends. The germline CDR1 and CDR2 sequences are MNHEY and SVGEGT. This CDR3 spans 13 amino acids. The CDR3, as DNA: TGTGCCAGCAGTTACCCGCAGGAGCGTGGCTACACCTTC. This translates into CASSYPQERGYTF.

This clonotype was counted at least ten times. The chain is built from TRBV7-3 and TRBJ2-2, with 8 bases fitting TRBD2. J lost 1 base, V lost 1 base, and 2 bases had no gene match. The length of the CDR3 is 16 residues. Germline V CDR1 and CDR2: SGHTA, FQGTGA. CDR3 in DNA: TGTGCCAGCAGCTTAATGGGACTAGGGAACACCGGGGAGCTGTTTTTT. Amino acid sequence: CASSLMGLGNTGELFF. The full variable domain, rest sourced from reference TRBV7-3 and TRBJ2-2, is GAGVSQTPSNKVTEKGKYVELRCDPISGHTALYWYRQSLGQGPEFLIYFQGTGAADDSGLPNDRFFAVRPEGSVSTLKIQRTERGDSAVYLCASSLMGLGNTGELFFGEGSRLTVL.

This clonotype was observed many times. The chain links TRBV25-1 to TRBJ1-5; D remains ambiguous. V was clipped by 3 bases and J by 2 bases, with 14 bases between them. CDR1 is MGHDK and CDR2 is SYGVNS in the germline V gene. The CDR3 consists of 16 residues. The CDR3 bases are TGTGCCAGCAGTGATAGAGGGTATATTGGCAATCAGCCCCAGCATTTT. Its translation is CASSDRGYIGNQPQHF.

As concerns this clonotype: An end of the junction differs from the germline gene, which may be a read error. The chain uses TRBV7-3 and TRBJ1-1; a possible D gene is TRBD1 (6 bases). Germline V lookup: CDR1 SGHTA, CDR2 FQGTGA. CDR3 size: 14 residues. The chain's CDR3 is CASSLSGQLTEAFF. Here the CDR3 DNA reads TGTGCCAGCAGCTTATCCGGACAGCTCACTGAGGCTTTCTTT. The entire variable domain, with the rest obtained from reference TRBV7-3 and TRBJ1-1, is as follows: GAGVSQTPSNKVTEKGKYVELRCDPISGHTALYWYRQSLGQGPEFLIYFQGTGAADDSGLPNDRFFAVRPEGSVSTLKIQRTERGDSAVYLCASSLSGQLTEAFFGQGTRLTVV.

The J gene is TRBJ1-2, the V gene TRBV29-1; 8 bases are shared with TRBD1. The CDR3 totals 12 residues. Germline CDR1 SQVTM, CDR2 ANQGSEA. Written as DNA, the CDR3 is TGCAGGTCGACAGGGGTTTCCTATGGCTACACCTTC. It yields the protein CRSTGVSYGYTF. Drawing the rest from reference TRBV29-1 and TRBJ1-2, the complete variable domain is SAVISQKPSRDICQRGTSLTIQCQVDSQVTMMFWYRQQPGQSLTLIATANQGSEATYESGFVIDKFPISRPNLTFSTLTVSNMSPEDSSIYLCRSTGVSYGYTFGSGTRLTVV.

A remark on this clonotype: The conserved phenylalanine or tryptophan normally closing the CDR3 is absent here, so this likely arose from a read error. CDR3 in amino acids: CASTGIHTDEQYL. CDR3 bases: TGTGCCAGCACCGGGATACACACGGACGAGCAGTACCTC. The chain combines TRBV5-6 with TRBJ2-7; the D gene is possibly TRBD2 (5 bases). The germline V and J ends were trimmed by 6 bases and 5 bases, with 15 bases remaining between them. CDR1 SGHDT and CDR2 YYEEEE come from the germline V gene. The CDR3 contains 13 residues.

The chain couples TRBV5-1 to TRBJ1-4; TRBD1 is a possible D gene (5 bases). The V end was cut by 3 bases, the J end by 8 bases, with 20 bases between. Germline V gene lookup returns CDR1 SGHRS and CDR2 YFSETQ. The CDR3 contains 16 residues. CDR3 residues: CASSSSPGLGGEKLFF. The CDR3 DNA sequence: TGCGCCAGCAGCTCTTCCCCTGGCCTGGGGGGGGAAAAACTGTTTTTT.

This clonotype was counted many times. The chain joins TRBV5-6 to TRBJ1-4; D might be TRBD1 (6 bases). This CDR3 region has 16 residues. CDR1 and CDR2 from the germline V gene are SGHDT and YYEEEE. Trimming took off 1 base at V and 5 bases at J, with 15 bases between the two ends. CDR3 sequence (DNA): TGTGCCAGCAGCTTGAGGGGGGCAGGGCTGAATGAAAAACTGTTTTTT. Its translation is CASSLRGAGLNEKLFF.

Many counts were recorded for this clonotype. The gene calls are TRBV20-1 and TRBJ1-5; the match to TRBD1 covers 7 bases. CDR1 DFQATT and CDR2 SNEGSKA come from the germline V gene (reference sequence). The CDR3 spans 17 residues. Germline trimming cut 5 bases from V and 1 base from J; bases unmatched to any gene: 14. This CDR3 is CSAGHASGQSSNQPQHF. CDR3 DNA sequence: TGCAGTGCTGGCCACGCGTCGGGACAGTCCAGCAATCAGCCCCAGCATTTT.

The chain recombines TRBV10-1 with TRBJ1-4; perhaps TRBD1 as D (6 bases). The germline V and J ends were trimmed by 9 bases and 6 bases, with 11 bases remaining between them. The CDR3 length is 12 residues. Germline assignment: CDR1 WNHNN and CDR2 SYGVQD (reference sequence). Here the CDR3 DNA reads TGCGCCAGTTCGGCAGGGGATGAAAAACTGTTTTTT. Its protein product is CASSAGDEKLFF.